This entry lists 10 T cell receptor beta chains sequenced from one sample in a study of blood T cell repertoires in COVID-19. Measured with immunoSEQ multiplex PCR; TCRdb has only the in-frame clones, and not every one. This table holds tens of thousands of clones, more than 85% found once. The sequenced sample was peripheral blood. The receptors originated from a woman in her 70s with active COVID-19.

This clone was seen just once. The rearrangement links TRBV11-2 to TRBJ2-5, with 12 bases aligning to TRBD1. The CDR3 length is 15 residues. The germline CDR1 and CDR2 sequences are SGHAT and FQNNGV. Losses at the gene ends were 7 bases for V and 4 bases for J; bases not matched to a gene: 7. Written as DNA, the CDR3 is TGTGCCAGCAAGAGGGACAGGGGGCGCGTAGAGACCCAGTACTTC. Residues: CASKRDRGRVETQYF.

V gene TRBV29-1 combines with J gene TRBJ1-1; D possibly corresponds to TRBD1 (6 bases). The CDR3 contains 16 residues. The V end lost 1 base, the J end lost 0 bases, and 15 bases lay between the germline ends. Germline V gives CDR1 SQVTM, CDR2 ANQGSEA. CDR3 amino acids: CSVEVFPTGMNTEAFF. The CDR3 nucleotides read TGCAGCGTTGAAGTTTTCCCGACAGGCATGAACACTGAAGCTTTCTTT.

The V gene is TRBV6-4, the J gene TRBJ1-2; 8 bases are a match to TRBD1. The CDR3 consists of 15 residues. Per the germline V gene, CDR1 is MRHNA and CDR2 is SNTAGT. V lost 8 bases, J lost 0 bases, and 8 bases stayed unmatched. For the CDR3, the DNA is TGTGCCAGCCGGTGGACAGGGAATTCTAACTATGGCTACACCTTC. It is translated as CASRWTGNSNYGYTF.

This clone was found a few times. The chain is built from TRBV3-1 (or the pseudogene TRBV3-2) and TRBJ2-7; D ambiguous. This CDR3 has 13 amino acids. Germline values: CDR1 LGHDT, CDR2 YNNKEL (reference sequence). V lost 1 base and J 1 base, leaving 5 bases between the germline ends. The CDR3 reads CASSQGQSYEQYF. The DNA of the CDR3 is TGTGCCAGCAGCCAAGGGCAGTCCTACGAGCAGTACTTC.

The chain recombines TRBV28 with TRBJ2-4; D is unclear. This CDR3 spans 15 amino acids. Germline loops: CDR1 MDHEN, CDR2 SYDVKM. The V end lost 6 bases, the J end lost 2 bases, and 14 bases lay between the germline ends. CDR3 sequence reads: CASSQATQSKNIQYF. As DNA, the CDR3 is TGTGCCAGCAGCCAGGCAACTCAATCCAAAAACATTCAGTACTTC.

The J gene is TRBJ2-7, the V gene TRBV13; 9 bases fit TRBD2. Germline assignment: CDR1 PRHDT and CDR2 FYEKMQ (reference sequence). The CDR3 has 21 residues. V was clipped by 5 bases and J by 0 bases; unmatched bases: 23. In DNA form, the CDR3 reads TGTGCCAGCAGCCGAATGAGCAGACTAGCGGAGAGTATCCAGAGCTCCTACGAGCAGTACTTC. It encodes CASSRMSRLAESIQSSYEQYF.

V is TRBV5-1 and J is TRBJ2-5; TRBD2 aligns across 15 bases. The CDR3 is made up of 15 amino acids. V shed 4 bases and J 5 bases; nucleotides not matched to a gene: 3. CDR1 and CDR2 from the germline V gene are SGHRS and YFSETQ. Here the CDR3 reads CASSKGLAGGETQYF. The CDR3 DNA follows: TGCGCCAGCAGCAAGGGACTAGCGGGAGGTGAGACCCAGTACTTC.

This clone was recorded only once. This rearrangement joins TRBV6-5 to TRBJ1-1; 7 bases are shared with TRBD1. The V gene's germline CDR1 is MNHEY and CDR2 SVGAGI. The CDR3 runs 13 residues. V lost 7 bases to trimming and J lost 4 bases; unmatched junction nucleotides: 6. The CDR3, as DNA: TGTGCCAGCAACACACAGGGGAGCACTGAAGCTTTCTTT. Translation gives CASNTQGSTEAFF.

V and J are TRBV6-1 and TRBJ1-5, with D unresolved. Germline CDR1 MNHNS, CDR2 SASEGT. Trimming removed 2 bases from V and 0 bases from J, with 11 bases in between. The CDR3 sequence is 16 residues long. CDR3 in DNA: TGTGCCAGCAGTGAACAATACAATCCTAGCAATCAGCCCCAGCATTTT. Protein: CASSEQYNPSNQPQHF.

This clone has only one observation. The chain links TRBV6-5 to TRBJ2-2, with TRBD2 matching over 12 bases. The CDR3 has 15 amino acids. The V segment lost 8 bases and the J segment 5 bases; nucleotides outside the gene matches: 6. Germline assignment: CDR1 MNHEY and CDR2 SVGAGI. DNA for the CDR3: TGTGCCAGCGCCCCCGGGACTAGCGGGACCGGGGAGCTGTTTTTT. This translates into CASAPGTSGTGELFF.